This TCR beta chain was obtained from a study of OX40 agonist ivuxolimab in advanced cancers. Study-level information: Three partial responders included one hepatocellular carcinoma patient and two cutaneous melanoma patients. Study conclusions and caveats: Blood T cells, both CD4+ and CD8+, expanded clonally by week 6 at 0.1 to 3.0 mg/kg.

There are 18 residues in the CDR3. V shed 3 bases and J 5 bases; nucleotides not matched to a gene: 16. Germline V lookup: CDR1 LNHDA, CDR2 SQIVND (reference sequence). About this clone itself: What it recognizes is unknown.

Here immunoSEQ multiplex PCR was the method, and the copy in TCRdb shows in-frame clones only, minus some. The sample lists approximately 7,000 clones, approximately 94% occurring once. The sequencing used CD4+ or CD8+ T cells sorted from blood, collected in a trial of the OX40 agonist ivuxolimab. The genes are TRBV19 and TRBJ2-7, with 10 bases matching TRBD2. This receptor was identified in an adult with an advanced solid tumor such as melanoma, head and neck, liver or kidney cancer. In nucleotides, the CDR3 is TGTGCCAGTAGTATTCGGAAGGGGGGCCTAGCGGGAGAACACGAGCAGTACTTC. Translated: CASSIRKGGLAGEHEQYF.